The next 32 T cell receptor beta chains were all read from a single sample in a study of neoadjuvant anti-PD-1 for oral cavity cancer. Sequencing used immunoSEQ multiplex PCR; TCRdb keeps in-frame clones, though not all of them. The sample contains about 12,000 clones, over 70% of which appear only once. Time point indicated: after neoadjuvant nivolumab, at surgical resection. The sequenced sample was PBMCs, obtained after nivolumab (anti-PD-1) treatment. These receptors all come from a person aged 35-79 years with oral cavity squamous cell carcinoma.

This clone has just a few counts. CDR3 residues: CASSESLRAGYTF. CDR3 bases: TGCGCCAGCAGTGAGTCCCTGAGGGCCGGCTACACCTTC. J is TRBJ1-2 and V is TRBV10-1; D uncertain. Looked up from germline, CDR1 is WNHNN and CDR2 is SYGVQD (reference sequence). Trimming took off 0 bases at V and 8 bases at J, with 10 bases between the two ends. This CDR3 contains 13 residues.

CDR3 nucleotides: TGTGCCAGCAGCTTGGCCGAGGTGAAGTCTCCCCTCGGGGCCAACGTCCTGACTTTC. Encoded protein: CASSLAEVKSPLGANVLTF. The chain carries TRBV5-5 and TRBJ2-6; D remains ambiguous. This CDR3 comprises 19 residues. Germline-derived CDR1 and CDR2 are SGHKS and YYEKEE (reference sequence). The germline V and J ends were trimmed by 0 bases and 4 bases, with 20 bases remaining between them.

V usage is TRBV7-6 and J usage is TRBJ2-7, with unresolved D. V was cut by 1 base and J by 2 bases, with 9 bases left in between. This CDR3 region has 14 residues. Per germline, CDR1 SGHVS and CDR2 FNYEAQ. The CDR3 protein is CASSLGGETYEQYF. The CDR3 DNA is TGTGCCAGCAGCTTAGGTGGGGAAACCTACGAGCAGTACTTC.

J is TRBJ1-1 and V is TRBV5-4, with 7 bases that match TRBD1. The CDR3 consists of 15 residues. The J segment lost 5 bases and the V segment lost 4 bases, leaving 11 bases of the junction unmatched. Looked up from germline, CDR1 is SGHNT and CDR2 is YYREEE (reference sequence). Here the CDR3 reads CASSRYRGRDTEAFF. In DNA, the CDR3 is TGTGCCAGCAGCCGGTACAGGGGAAGGGATACTGAAGCTTTCTTT.

The CDR3 here is CASRRENTEAFF. The CDR3 DNA sequence: TGTGCCAGCAGGAGGGAGAACACTGAAGCTTTCTTT. The chain couples TRBV13 to TRBJ1-1; D uncertain. Trimming cost V 6 bases and J 1 base, with 6 bases left between them. This CDR3 comprises 12 residues. The germline V gene has CDR1 PRHDT and CDR2 FYEKMQ (reference sequence). Drawing the rest from reference TRBV13 and TRBJ1-1, the complete variable domain is AAGVIQSPRHLIKEKRETATLKCYPIPRHDTVYWYQQGPGQDPQFLISFYEKMQSDKGSIPDRFSAQQFSDYHSELNMSSLELGDSALYFCASRRENTEAFFGQGTRLTVV.

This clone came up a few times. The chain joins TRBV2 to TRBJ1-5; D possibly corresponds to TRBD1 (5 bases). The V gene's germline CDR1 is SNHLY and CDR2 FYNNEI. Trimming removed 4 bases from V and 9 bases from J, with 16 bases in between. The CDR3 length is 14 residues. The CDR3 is CASSGEGAGRPQHF. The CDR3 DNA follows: TGTGCCAGCAGTGGTGAAGGGGCCGGGCGGCCCCAGCATTTT.

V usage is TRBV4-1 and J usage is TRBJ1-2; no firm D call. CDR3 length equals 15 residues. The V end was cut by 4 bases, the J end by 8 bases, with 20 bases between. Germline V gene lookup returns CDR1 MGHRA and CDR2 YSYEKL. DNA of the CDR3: TGCGCCAGCAGCCCAACATCAGTGGGCGCGGACGGCTACACCTTC. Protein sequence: CASSPTSVGADGYTF.

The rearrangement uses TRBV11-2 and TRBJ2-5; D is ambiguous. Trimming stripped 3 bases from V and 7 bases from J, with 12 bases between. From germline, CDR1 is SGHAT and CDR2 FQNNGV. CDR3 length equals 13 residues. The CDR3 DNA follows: TGTGCCAGCAGCTTTGGGATTGAGCGGACCCAGTACTTC. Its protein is CASSFGIERTQYF.

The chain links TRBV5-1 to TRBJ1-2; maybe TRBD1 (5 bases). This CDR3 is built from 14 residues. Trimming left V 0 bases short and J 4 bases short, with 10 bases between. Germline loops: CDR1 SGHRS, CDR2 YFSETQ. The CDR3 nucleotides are TGCGCCAGCAGCTTGGATCAGGGAGGCTATGGCTACACCTTC. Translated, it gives CASSLDQGGYGYTF.

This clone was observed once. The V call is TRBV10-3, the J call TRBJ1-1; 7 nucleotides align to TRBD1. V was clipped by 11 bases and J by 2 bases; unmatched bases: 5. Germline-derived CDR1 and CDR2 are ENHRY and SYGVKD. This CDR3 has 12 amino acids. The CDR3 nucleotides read TGTGCCGTCACAGGGGTTAACACTGAAGCTTTCTTT. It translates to CAVTGVNTEAFF.

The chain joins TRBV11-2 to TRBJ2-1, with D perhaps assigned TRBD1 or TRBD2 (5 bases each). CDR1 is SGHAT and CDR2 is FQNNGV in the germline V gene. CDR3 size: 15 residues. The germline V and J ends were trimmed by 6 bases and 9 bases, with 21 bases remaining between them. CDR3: CASSRGLARDGEQFF. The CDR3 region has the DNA TGTGCCAGCAGTAGAGGTCTAGCCCGGGACGGTGAGCAGTTCTTC.

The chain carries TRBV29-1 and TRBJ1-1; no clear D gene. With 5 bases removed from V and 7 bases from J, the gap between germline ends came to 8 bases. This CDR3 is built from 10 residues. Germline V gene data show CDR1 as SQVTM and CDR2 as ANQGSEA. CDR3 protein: CSVRNVEAFF. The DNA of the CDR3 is TGCAGCGTTCGGAACGTTGAAGCTTTCTTT.

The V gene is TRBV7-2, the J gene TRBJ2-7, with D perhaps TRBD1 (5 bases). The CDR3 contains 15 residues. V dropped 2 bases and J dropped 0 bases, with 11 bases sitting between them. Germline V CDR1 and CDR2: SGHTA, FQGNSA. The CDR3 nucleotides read TGTGCCAGCAGCTTACAAGGAGACAGCTCCTACGAGCAGTACTTC. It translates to CASSLQGDSSYEQYF. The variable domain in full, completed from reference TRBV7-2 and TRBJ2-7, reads GAGVSQSPSNKVTEKGKDVELRCDPISGHTALYWYRQSLGQGLEFLIYFQGNSAPDKSGLPSDRFSAERTGGSVSTLTIQRTQQEDSAVYLCASSLQGDSSYEQYFGPGTRLTVT.

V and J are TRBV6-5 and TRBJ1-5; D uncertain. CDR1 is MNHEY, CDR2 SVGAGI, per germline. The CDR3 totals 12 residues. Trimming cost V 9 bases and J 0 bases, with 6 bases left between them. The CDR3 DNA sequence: TGTGCCAGGGTTAATAGCAATCAGCCCCAGCATTTT. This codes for CARVNSNQPQHF.

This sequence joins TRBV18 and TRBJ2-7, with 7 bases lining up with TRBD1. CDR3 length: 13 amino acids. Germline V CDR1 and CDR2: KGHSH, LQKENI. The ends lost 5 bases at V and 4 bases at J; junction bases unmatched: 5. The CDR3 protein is CASSFGQVYEQYF. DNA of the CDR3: TGTGCCAGCTCATTCGGACAGGTTTACGAGCAGTACTTC. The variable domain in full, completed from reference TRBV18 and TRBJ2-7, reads NAGVMQNPRHLVRRRGQEARLRCSPMKGHSHVYWYRQLPEEGLKFMVYLQKENIIDESGMPKERFSAEFPKEGPSILRIQQVVRGDSAAYFCASSFGQVYEQYFGPGTRLTVT.

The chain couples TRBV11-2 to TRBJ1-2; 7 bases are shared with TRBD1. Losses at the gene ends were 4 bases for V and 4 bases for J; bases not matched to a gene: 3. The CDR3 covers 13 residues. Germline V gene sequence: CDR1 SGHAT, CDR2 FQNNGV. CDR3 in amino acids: CASSSSGGYGYTF. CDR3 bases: TGTGCCAGCAGCTCGTCAGGGGGCTATGGCTACACCTTC.

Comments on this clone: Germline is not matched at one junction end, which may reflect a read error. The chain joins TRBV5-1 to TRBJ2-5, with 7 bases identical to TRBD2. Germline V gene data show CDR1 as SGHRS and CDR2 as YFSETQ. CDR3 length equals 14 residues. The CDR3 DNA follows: TGCGCCAGCCGCTTTGGGACTAACGAAGAGACCCAGTACTTC. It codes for CASRFGTNEETQYF.

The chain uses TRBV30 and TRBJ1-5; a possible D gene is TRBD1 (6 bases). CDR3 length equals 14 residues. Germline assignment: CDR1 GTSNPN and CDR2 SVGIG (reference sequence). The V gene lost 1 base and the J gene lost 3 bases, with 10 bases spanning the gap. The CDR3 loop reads CAWSAGQFNQPQHF. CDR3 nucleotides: TGTGCCTGGAGTGCAGGACAGTTCAATCAGCCCCAGCATTTT.

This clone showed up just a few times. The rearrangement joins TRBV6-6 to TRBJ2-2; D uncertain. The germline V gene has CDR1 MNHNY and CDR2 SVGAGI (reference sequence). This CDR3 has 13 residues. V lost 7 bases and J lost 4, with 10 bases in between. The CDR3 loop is CASTWTVTGELFF. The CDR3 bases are TGTGCCAGCACCTGGACGGTCACCGGGGAGCTGTTTTTT.

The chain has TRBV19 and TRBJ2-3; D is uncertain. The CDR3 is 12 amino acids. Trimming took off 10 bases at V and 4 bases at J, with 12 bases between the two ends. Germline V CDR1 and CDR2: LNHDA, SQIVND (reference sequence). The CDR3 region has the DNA TGTGCCACCCAATCGTTTCCAGATACGCAGTATTTT. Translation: CATQSFPDTQYF.

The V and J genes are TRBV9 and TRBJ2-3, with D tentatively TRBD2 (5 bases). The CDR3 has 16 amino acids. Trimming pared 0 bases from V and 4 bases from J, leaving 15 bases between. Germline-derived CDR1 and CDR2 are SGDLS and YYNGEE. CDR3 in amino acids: CASSVDRRARADTQYF. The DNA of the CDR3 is TGTGCCAGCAGCGTAGATCGAAGGGCGAGGGCAGATACGCAGTATTTT.

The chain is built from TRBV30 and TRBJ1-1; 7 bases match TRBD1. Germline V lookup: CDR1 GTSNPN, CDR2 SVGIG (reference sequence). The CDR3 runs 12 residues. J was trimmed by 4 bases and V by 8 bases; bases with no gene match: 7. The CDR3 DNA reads TGTGCCAGAGGGGGCTTTGGCACTGAAGCTTTCTTT. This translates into CARGGFGTEAFF.

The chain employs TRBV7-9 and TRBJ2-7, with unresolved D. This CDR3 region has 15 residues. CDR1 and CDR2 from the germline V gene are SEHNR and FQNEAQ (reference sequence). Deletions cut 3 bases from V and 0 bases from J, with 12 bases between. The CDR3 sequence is CASSLAAISSYEQYF. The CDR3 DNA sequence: TGTGCCAGCAGCTTGGCGGCCATTAGCTCCTACGAGCAGTACTTC.

Here the CDR3 reads CASSLEGGRGEAFF. In DNA, the CDR3 is TGTGCCAGCAGCTTGGAGGGGGGCAGAGGGGAAGCTTTCTTT. The rearrangement joins TRBV5-4 to TRBJ1-1; TRBD1 might be the D (6 bases). Trimming removed 0 bases at V and 8 bases at J, with 14 bases between. Germline values: CDR1 SGHNT, CDR2 YYREEE (reference sequence). The CDR3 spans 14 residues.

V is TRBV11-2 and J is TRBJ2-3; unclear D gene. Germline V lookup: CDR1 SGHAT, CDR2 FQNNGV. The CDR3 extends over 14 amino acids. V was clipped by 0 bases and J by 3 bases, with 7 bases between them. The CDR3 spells CASSLDGITDTQYF. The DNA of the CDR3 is TGTGCCAGCAGCTTAGATGGGATTACAGATACGCAGTATTTT.

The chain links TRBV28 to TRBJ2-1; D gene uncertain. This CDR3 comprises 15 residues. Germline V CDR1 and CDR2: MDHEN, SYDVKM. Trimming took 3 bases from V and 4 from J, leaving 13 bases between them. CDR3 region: CASSFTGFGYNEQFF. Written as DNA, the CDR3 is TGTGCCAGCAGTTTTACGGGTTTTGGTTACAATGAGCAGTTCTTC.

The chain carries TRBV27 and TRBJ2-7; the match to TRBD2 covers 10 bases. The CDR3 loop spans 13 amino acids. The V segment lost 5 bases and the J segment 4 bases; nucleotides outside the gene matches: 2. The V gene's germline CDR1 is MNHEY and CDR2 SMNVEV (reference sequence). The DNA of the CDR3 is TGTGCCAGCAGTCCGACTAGCGGGTACGAGCAGTACTTC. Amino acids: CASSPTSGYEQYF.

The CDR3 spells CASSHLLGAGSNYGYTF. DNA for the CDR3: TGCGCCAGCAGCCACCTACTGGGGGCAGGTTCTAACTATGGCTACACCTTC. The V gene is TRBV4-1, the J gene TRBJ1-2; TRBD1 is a possible D gene (6 bases). The V gene lost 3 bases and the J gene lost 0 bases, with 17 bases spanning the gap. Germline CDR1 MGHRA, CDR2 YSYEKL. The CDR3 extends over 17 amino acids.

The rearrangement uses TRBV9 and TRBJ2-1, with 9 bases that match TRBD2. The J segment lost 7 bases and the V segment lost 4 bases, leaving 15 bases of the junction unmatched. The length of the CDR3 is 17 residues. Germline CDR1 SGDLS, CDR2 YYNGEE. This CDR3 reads CASSINSGSYGFNEQFF. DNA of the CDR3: TGTGCCAGCAGCATTAATAGCGGGAGCTACGGGTTTAATGAGCAGTTCTTC.

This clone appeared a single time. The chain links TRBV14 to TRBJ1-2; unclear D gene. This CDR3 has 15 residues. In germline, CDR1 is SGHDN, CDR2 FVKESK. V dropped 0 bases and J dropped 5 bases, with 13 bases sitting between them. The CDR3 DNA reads TGTGCCAGCAGCCAAGATTCGTTGACGGATTATGGCTACACCTTC. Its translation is CASSQDSLTDYGYTF.

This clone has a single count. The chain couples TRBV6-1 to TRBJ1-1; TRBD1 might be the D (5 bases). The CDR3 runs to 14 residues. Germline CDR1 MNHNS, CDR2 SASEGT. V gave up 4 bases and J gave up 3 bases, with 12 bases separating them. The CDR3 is CASSGGRRDTEAFF. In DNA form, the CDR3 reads TGTGCCAGCAGTGGGGGCCGGAGGGACACTGAAGCTTTCTTT.

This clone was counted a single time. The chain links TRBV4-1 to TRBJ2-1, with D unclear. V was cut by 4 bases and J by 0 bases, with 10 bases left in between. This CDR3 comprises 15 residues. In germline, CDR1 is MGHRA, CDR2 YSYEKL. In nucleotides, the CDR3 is TGCGCCAGCAGCCCGAGATTAAGCTCCTACAATGAGCAGTTCTTC. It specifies CASSPRLSSYNEQFF.